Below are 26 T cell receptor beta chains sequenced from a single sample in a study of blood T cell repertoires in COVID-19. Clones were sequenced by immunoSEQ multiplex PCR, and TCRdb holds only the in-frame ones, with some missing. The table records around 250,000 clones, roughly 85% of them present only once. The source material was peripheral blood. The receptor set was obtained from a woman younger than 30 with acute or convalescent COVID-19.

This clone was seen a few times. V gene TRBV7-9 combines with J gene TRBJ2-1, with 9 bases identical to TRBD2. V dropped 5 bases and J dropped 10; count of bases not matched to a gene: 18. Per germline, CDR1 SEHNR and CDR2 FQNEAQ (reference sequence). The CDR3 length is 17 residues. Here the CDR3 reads CASSPISGSGGVAEQFF. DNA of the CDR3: TGTGCCAGCAGCCCAATTAGCGGGAGTGGGGGAGTGGCGGAGCAGTTCTTC.

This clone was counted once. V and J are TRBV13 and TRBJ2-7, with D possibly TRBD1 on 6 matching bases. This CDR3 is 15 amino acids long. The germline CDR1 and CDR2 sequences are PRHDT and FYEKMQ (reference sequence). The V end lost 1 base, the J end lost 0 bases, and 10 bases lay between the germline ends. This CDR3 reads CASSLDRDSSYEQYF. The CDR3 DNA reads TGTGCCAGCAGCTTAGACAGGGATAGCTCCTACGAGCAGTACTTC.

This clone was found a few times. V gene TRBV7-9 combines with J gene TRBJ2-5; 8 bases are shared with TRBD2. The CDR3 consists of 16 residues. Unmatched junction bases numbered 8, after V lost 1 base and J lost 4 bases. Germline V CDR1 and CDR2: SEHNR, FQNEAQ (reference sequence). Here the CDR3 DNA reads TGTGCCAGCAGCTTAGGATCCCCCCGGGAGGGAGAGACCCAGTACTTC. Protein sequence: CASSLGSPREGETQYF.

The DNA of the CDR3 is TGTGCCAGCAGTTACGGGACAAGTTCTATCTATGGCTACACCTTC. This encodes CASSYGTSSIYGYTF. This chain joins TRBV6-2 or TRBV6-3 and TRBJ1-2, with D possibly matching TRBD1 (6 bases). The CDR3 covers 15 residues. Trimming shortened V by 2 bases and J by 4 bases, and 14 bases separated the two germline ends. Germline CDR1 and CDR2: MNHEY and SVGEGT.

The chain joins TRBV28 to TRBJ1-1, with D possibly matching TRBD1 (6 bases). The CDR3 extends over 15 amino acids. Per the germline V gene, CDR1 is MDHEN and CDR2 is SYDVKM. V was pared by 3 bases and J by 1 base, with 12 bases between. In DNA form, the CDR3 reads TGTGCCAGCAGTTTGCAGGACAGAAGGAACACTGAAGCTTTCTTT. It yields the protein CASSLQDRRNTEAFF.

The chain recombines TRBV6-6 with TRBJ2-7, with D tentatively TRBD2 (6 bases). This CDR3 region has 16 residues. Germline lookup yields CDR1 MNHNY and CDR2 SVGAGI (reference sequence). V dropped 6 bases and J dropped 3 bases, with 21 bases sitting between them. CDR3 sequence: CASRDPLIGSFYEQYF. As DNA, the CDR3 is TGTGCCAGCAGGGATCCCCTAATCGGGAGTTTCTACGAGCAGTACTTC.

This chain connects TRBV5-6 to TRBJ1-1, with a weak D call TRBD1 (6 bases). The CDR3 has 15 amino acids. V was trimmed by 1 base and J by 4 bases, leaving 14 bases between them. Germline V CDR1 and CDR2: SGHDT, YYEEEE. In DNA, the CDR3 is TGTGCCAGCAGCTTGTATAACAGGGCGGGCACTGAAGCTTTCTTT. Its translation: CASSLYNRAGTEAFF.

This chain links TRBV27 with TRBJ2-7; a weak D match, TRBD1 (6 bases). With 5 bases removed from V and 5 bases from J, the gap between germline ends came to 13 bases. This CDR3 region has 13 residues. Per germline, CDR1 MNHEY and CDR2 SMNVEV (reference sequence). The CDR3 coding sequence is TGTGCCAGCAGTATACAGGGTCCCGACGAGCAGTACTTC. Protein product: CASSIQGPDEQYF.

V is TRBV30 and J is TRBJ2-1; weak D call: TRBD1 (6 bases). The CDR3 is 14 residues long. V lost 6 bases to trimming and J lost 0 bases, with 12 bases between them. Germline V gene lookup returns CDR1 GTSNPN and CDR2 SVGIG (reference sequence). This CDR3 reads CACPGQSSYNEQFF. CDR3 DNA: TGTGCCTGCCCCGGACAGAGCTCCTACAATGAGCAGTTCTTC.

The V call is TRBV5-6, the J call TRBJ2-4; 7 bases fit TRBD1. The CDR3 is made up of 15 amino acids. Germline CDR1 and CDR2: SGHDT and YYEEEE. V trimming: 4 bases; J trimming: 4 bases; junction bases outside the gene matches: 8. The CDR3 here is CASSGTGTAKNIQYF. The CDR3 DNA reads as TGTGCCAGCAGCGGAACCGGGACAGCAAAAAACATTCAGTACTTC. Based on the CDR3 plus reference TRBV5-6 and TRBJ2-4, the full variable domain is DAGVTQSPTHLIKTRGQQVTLRCSPKSGHDTVSWYQQALGQGPQFIFQYYEEEERQRGNFPDRFSGHQFPNYSSELNVNALLLGDSALYLCASSGTGTAKNIQYFGAGTRLSVL.

The DNA for the CDR3 is TGTGCCAGCAGCTTCTCCTCTAGGGGAACTGAAGCTTTCTTT. Amino acids: CASSFSSRGTEAFF. This chain links TRBV13 with TRBJ1-1; TRBD1 might be the D (5 bases). V was cut by 3 bases and J by 5 bases, with 13 bases left in between. The CDR3 is 14 residues long. Germline V gene sequence: CDR1 PRHDT, CDR2 FYEKMQ (reference sequence). Combining the CDR3 with reference TRBV13 and TRBJ1-1 gives the whole variable domain AAGVIQSPRHLIKEKRETATLKCYPIPRHDTVYWYQQGPGQDPQFLISFYEKMQSDKGSIPDRFSAQQFSDYHSELNMSSLELGDSALYFCASSFSSRGTEAFFGQGTRLTVV.

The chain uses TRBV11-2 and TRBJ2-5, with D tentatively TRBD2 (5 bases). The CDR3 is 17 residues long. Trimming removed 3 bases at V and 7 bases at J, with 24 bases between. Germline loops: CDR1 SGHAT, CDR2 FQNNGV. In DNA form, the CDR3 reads TGTGCCAGCAGCTTTAGGGAGACTGGACTGTTTGGATGGACCCAGTACTTC. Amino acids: CASSFRETGLFGWTQYF.

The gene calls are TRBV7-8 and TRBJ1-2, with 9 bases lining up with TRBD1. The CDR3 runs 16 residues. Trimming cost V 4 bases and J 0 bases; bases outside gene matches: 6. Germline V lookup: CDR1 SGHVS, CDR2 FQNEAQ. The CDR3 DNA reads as TGTGCCAGCAGCTCTAGGACAGGGGTCGCTAACTATGGCTACACCTTC. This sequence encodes CASSSRTGVANYGYTF.

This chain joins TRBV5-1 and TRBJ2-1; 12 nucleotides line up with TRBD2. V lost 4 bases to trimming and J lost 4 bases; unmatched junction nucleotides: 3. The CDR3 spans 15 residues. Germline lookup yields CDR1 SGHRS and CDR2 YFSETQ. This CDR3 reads CASSNGLAGYNEQFF. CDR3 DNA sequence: TGCGCCAGCAGCAACGGACTAGCGGGGTACAATGAGCAGTTCTTC.

CDR3 amino acids: CASSFDFSYEQYF. The CDR3 coding sequence is TGTGCCAGCAGTTTTGACTTCTCCTACGAGCAGTACTTC. The V and J genes are TRBV28 and TRBJ2-7; D is unresolved. This CDR3 is 13 amino acids long. Germline CDR1 is MDHEN and CDR2 is SYDVKM. Trimming left V 3 bases short and J 0 bases short, with 6 bases between. The variable domain in full, completed from reference TRBV28 and TRBJ2-7, reads DVKVTQSSRYLVKRTGEKVFLECVQDMDHENMFWYRQDPGLGLRLIYFSYDVKMKEKGDIPEGYSVSREKKERFSLILESASTNQTSMYLCASSFDFSYEQYFGPGTRLTVT.

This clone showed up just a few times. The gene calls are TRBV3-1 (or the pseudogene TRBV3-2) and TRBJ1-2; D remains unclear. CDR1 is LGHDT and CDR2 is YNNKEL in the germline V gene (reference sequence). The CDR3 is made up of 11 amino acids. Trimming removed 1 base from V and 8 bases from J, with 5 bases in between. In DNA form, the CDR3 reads TGTGCCAGCAGCCAAGGGAGGGGCTACACCTTC. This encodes CASSQGRGYTF.

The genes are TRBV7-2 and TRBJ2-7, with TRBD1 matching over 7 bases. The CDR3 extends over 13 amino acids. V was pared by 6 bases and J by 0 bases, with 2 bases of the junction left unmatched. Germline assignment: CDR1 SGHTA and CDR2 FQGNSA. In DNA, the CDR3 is TGTGCCAGCAGAGGGACAGACTCCTACGAGCAGTACTTC. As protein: CASRGTDSYEQYF.

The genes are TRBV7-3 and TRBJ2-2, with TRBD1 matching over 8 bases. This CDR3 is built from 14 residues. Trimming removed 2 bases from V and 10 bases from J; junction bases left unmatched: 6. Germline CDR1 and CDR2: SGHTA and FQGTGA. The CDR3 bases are TGTGCCAGCAGCTTAGGACCGACAGGGGAGGAGCTGTTTTTT. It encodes CASSLGPTGEELFF. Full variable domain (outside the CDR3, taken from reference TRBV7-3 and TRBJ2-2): GAGVSQTPSNKVTEKGKYVELRCDPISGHTALYWYRQSLGQGPEFLIYFQGTGAADDSGLPNDRFFAVRPEGSVSTLKIQRTERGDSAVYLCASSLGPTGEELFFGEGSRLTVL.

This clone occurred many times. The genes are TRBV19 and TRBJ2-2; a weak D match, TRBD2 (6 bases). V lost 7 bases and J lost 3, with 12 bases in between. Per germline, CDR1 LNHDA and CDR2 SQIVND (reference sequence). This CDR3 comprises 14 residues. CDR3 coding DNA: TGTGCCAGTACCCCGGACTACTACACCGGGGAGCTGTTTTTT. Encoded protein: CASTPDYYTGELFF. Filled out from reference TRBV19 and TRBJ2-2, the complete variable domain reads DGGITQSPKYLFRKEGQNVTLSCEQNLNHDAMYWYRQDPGQGLRLIYYSQIVNDFQKGDIAEGYSVSREKKESFPLTVTSAQKNPTAFYLCASTPDYYTGELFFGEGSRLTVL.

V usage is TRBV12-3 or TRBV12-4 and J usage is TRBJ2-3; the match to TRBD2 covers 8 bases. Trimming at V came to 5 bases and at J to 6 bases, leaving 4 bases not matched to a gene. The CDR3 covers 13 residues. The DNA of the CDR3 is TGTGCCAGCAGTCTACTAGCGGTGGATACGCAGTATTTT. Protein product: CASSLLAVDTQYF.

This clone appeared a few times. CDR3 sequence (DNA): TGTGCCAGCGTAAGGACAGGGTCCTACGAGCAGTACTTC. This gives the protein CASVRTGSYEQYF. The chain is built from TRBV13 and TRBJ2-7; 8 bases agree with TRBD1. V lost 8 bases and J lost 1; bases outside the gene matches: 4. The CDR3 runs 13 residues. Germline V gene sequence: CDR1 PRHDT, CDR2 FYEKMQ (reference sequence). The entire variable domain, with the rest obtained from reference TRBV13 and TRBJ2-7, is as follows: AAGVIQSPRHLIKEKRETATLKCYPIPRHDTVYWYQQGPGQDPQFLISFYEKMQSDKGSIPDRFSAQQFSDYHSELNMSSLELGDSALYFCASVRTGSYEQYFGPGTRLTVT.

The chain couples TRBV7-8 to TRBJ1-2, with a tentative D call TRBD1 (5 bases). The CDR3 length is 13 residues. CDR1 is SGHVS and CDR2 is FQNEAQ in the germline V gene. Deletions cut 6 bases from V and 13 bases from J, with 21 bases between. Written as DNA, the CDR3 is TGTGCCAGCAGAACCCGGTGGGAGGGGAAGGCCACCTTC. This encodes CASRTRWEGKATF. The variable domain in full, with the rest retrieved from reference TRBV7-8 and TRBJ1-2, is GAGVSQSPRYKVAKRGQDVALRCDPISGHVSLFWYQQALGQGPEFLTYFQNEAQLDKSGLPSDRFFAERPEGSVSTLKIQRTQQEDSAVYLCASRTRWEGKATFGSGTRLTVV.

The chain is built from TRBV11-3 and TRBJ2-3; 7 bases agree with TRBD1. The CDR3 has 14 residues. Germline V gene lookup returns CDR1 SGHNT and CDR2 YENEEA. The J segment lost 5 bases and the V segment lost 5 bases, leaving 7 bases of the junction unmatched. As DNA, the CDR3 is TGTGCCAGCAGCCTCGGACAGGTCCGAGATACGCAGTATTTT. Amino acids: CASSLGQVRDTQYF.

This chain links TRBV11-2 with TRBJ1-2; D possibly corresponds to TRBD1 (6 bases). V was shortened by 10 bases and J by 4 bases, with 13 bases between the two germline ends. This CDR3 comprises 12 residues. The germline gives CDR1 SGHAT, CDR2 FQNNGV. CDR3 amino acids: CATRQASYGYTF. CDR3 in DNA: TGTGCCACCCGACAGGCATCCTATGGCTACACCTTC.

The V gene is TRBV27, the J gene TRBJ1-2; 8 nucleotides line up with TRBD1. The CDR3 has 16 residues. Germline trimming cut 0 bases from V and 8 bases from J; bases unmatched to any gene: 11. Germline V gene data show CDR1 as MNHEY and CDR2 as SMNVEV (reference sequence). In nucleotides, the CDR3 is TGTGCCAGCAGTTTATCGGGATCAGGGGGCCTAGGGGGCTACACCTTC. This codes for CASSLSGSGGLGGYTF.

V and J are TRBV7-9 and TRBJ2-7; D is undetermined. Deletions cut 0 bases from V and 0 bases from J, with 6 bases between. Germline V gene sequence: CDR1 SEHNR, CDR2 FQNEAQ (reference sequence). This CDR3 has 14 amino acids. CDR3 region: CASSLAVSSYEQYF. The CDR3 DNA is TGTGCCAGCAGCTTAGCCGTCAGCTCCTACGAGCAGTACTTC.